Listed here are 9 T cell receptor beta chains from one sample, sequenced in a study of blood T cell repertoires in COVID-19. Profiled with immunoSEQ multiplex PCR; TCRdb holds only in-frame clones, not every one. In the table there are approximately 51,000 clones, 91% of which are singletons. Sequencing was done on a sample of peripheral blood. The receptor source for this set is an older man with active COVID-19.

V usage is TRBV5-6 and J usage is TRBJ1-2; 7 bases map to TRBD1. CDR3 length equals 15 residues. V gave up 0 bases and J gave up 2 bases; unmatched junction bases: 4. Germline CDR1 SGHDT, CDR2 YYEEEE. The CDR3 sequence is CASSLVDRVNYGYTF. The CDR3 nucleotides read TGTGCCAGCAGCTTGGTTGACAGGGTAAACTATGGCTACACCTTC.

This chain uses TRBV4-2 with TRBJ2-1, with 10 positions matching TRBD2. Germline CDR1 is LGHNA and CDR2 is YNFKEQ. The CDR3 loop spans 16 amino acids. The V gene end was trimmed by 3 bases and the J gene end by 6 bases; junction bases not matched to a gene: 8. CDR3 DNA sequence: TGTGCCAGCAGCCACAGCGGGGGGGCCATGTCCAATGAGCAGTTCTTC. Its translation is CASSHSGGAMSNEQFF.

The chain joins TRBV3-1 (or the pseudogene TRBV3-2) to TRBJ2-6; unclear D gene. The CDR3 has 16 residues. Germline CDR1 LGHDT, CDR2 YNNKEL (reference sequence). V shed 3 bases and J shed 0 bases, with 9 bases lying between them. CDR3 in amino acids: CASSQTQNSGANVLTF. As DNA, the CDR3 is TGTGCCAGCAGCCAGACTCAGAACTCTGGGGCCAACGTCCTGACTTTC.

This clone came up once. This chain links TRBV7-9 with TRBJ1-5; D possibly corresponds to TRBD1 (5 bases). The CDR3 has 15 amino acids. With 5 bases removed from V and 0 bases from J, the gap between germline ends came to 11 bases. Looked up from germline, CDR1 is SEHNR and CDR2 is FQNEAQ (reference sequence). The CDR3 DNA is TGTGCCAGCAGCACCGGGGGGGGTAGCAATCAGCCCCAGCATTTT. Protein: CASSTGGGSNQPQHF.

This rearrangement joins TRBV6-4 to TRBJ1-1; 8 bases are a match to TRBD1. With V trimmed by 6 bases and J by 3 bases, 6 bases remained unmatched. The germline gives CDR1 MRHNA, CDR2 SNTAGT. CDR3 size: 14 residues. This CDR3 reads CASRKQGEDTEAFF. The CDR3 DNA sequence: TGTGCCAGCAGAAAACAGGGGGAGGACACTGAAGCTTTCTTT.

The J gene is TRBJ1-6, the V gene TRBV28; 11 nucleotides line up with TRBD1. Germline CDR1 and CDR2: MDHEN and SYDVKM. The J segment lost 8 bases and the V segment lost 4 bases, leaving 4 bases of the junction unmatched. This CDR3 is 15 amino acids long. CDR3 region: CASSSGQGAYSPLHF. CDR3 nucleotide sequence: TGTGCCAGCAGTTCAGGACAGGGGGCATATTCACCCCTCCACTTT.

J is TRBJ2-3 and V is TRBV12-3 or TRBV12-4; D is perhaps TRBD2 (5 bases). The CDR3 loop spans 13 amino acids. V dropped 7 bases and J dropped 6 bases, with 14 bases sitting between them. CDR3 sequence (DNA): TGTGCCAGCACCAACCCGGGCGGGGATACGCAGTATTTT. This translates into CASTNPGGDTQYF.

This clone was detected once. The V gene is TRBV5-6, the J gene TRBJ2-1; 11 bases line up with TRBD2. The CDR3 extends over 17 amino acids. V lost 4 bases to trimming and J lost 0 bases; unmatched junction nucleotides: 6. Per the germline V gene, CDR1 is SGHDT and CDR2 is YYEEEE. As DNA, the CDR3 is TGTGCCAGCAGCCGGACTAGCGGGTGGAGCTCCTACAATGAGCAGTTCTTC. Residues: CASSRTSGWSSYNEQFF.

This chain connects TRBV20-1 to TRBJ1-2, with 7 bases identical to TRBD1. Germline V gene lookup returns CDR1 DFQATT and CDR2 SNEGSKA (reference sequence). Losses at the gene ends were 3 bases for V and 9 bases for J; bases not matched to a gene: 10. The CDR3 loop spans 13 amino acids. CDR3 loop: CSASPGTVRRYTF. DNA for the CDR3: TGCAGTGCTAGTCCCGGGACAGTTCGGCGCTACACCTTC.